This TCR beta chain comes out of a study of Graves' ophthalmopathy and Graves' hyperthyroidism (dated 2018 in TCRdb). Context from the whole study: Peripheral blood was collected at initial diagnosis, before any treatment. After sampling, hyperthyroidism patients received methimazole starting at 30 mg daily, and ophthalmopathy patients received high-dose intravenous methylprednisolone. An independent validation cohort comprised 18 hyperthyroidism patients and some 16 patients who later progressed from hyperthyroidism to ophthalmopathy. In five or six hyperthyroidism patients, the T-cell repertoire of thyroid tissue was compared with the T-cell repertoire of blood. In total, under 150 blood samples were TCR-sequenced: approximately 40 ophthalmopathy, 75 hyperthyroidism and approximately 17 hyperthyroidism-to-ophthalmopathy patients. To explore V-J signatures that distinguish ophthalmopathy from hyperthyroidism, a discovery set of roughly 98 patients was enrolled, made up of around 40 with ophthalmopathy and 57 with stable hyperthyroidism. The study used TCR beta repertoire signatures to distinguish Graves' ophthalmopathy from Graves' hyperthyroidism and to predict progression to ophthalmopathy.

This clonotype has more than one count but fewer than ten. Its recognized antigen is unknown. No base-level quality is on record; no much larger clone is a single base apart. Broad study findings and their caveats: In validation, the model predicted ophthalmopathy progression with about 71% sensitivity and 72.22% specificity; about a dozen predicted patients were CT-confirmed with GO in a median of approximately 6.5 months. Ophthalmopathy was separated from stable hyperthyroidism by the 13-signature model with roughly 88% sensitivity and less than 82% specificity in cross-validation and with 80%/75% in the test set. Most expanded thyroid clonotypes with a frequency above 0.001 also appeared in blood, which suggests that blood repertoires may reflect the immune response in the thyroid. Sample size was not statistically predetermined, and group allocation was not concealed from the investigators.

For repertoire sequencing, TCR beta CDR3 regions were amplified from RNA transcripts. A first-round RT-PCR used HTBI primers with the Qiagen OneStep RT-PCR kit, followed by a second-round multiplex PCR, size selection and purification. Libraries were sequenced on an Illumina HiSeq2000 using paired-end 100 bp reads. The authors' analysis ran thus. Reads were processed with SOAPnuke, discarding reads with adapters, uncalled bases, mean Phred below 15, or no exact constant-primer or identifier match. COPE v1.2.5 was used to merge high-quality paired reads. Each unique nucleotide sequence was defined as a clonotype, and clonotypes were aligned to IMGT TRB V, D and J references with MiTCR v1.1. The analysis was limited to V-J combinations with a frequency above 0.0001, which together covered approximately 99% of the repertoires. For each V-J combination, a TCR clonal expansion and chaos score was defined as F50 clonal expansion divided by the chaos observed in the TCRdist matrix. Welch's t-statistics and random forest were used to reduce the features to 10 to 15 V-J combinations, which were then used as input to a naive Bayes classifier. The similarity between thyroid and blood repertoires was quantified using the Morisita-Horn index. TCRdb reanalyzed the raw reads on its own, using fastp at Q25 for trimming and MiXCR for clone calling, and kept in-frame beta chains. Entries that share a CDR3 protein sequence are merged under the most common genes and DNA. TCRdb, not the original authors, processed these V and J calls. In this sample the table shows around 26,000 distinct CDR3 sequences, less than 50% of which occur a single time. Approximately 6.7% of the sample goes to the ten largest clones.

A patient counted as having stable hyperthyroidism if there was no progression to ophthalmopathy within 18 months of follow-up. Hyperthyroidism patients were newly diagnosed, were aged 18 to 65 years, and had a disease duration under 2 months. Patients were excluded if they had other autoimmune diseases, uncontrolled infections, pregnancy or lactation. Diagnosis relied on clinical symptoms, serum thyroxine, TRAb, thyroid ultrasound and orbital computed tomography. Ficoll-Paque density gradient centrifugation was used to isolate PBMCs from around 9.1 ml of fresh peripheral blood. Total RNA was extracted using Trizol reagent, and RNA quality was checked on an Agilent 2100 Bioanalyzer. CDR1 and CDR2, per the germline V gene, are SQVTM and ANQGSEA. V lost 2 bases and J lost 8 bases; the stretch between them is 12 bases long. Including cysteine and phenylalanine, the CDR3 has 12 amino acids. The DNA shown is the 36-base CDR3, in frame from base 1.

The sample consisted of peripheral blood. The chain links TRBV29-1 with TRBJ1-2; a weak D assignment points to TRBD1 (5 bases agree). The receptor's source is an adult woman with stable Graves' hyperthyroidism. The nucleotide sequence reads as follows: TGCAGCGTTGAAAGGGTGCAGGGAGGCTACACCTTC. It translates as CSVERVQGGYTF.